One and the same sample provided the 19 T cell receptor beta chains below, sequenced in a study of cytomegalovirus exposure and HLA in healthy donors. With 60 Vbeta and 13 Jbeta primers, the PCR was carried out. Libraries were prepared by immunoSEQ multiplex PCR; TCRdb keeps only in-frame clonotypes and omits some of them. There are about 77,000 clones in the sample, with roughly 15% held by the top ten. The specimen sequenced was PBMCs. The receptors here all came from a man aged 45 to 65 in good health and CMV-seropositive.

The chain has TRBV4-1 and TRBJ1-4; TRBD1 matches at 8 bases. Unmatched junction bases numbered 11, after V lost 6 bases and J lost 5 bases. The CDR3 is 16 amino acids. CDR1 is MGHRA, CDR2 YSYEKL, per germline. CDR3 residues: CASSSLDRGGNEKLFF. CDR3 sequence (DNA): TGCGCCAGCAGTTCGTTAGACAGGGGAGGGAATGAAAAACTGTTTTTT.

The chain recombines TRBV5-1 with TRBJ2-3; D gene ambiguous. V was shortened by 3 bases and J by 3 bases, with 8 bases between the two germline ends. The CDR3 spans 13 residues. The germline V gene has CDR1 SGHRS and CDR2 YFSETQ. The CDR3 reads CASSWQATDTQYF. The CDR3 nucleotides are TGCGCCAGCAGCTGGCAGGCTACAGATACGCAGTATTTT. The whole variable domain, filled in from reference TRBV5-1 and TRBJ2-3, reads KAGVTQTPRYLIKTRGQQVTLSCSPISGHRSVSWYQQTPGQGLQFLFEYFSETQRNKGNFPGRFSGRQFSNSRSEMNVSTLELGDSALYLCASSWQATDTQYFGPGTRLTVL.

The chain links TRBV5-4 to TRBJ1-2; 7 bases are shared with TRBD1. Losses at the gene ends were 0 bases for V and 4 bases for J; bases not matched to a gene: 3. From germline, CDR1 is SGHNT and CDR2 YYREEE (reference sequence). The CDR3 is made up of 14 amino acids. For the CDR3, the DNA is TGTGCCAGCAGCTTGGGGACAGGCGGCTATGGCTACACCTTC. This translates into CASSLGTGGYGYTF.

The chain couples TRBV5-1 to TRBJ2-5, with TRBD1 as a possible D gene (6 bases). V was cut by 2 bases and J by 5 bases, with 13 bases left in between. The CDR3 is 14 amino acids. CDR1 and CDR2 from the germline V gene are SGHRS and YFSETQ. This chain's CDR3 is CASSLSGRGETQYF. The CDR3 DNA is TGCGCCAGCAGCTTATCGGGCAGGGGTGAGACCCAGTACTTC.

CDR3 residues: CASHQGGILRAFF. Here the CDR3 DNA reads TGTGCCAGCCATCAGGGCGGGATTTTAAGAGCTTTCTTT. This chain connects TRBV6-6 to TRBJ1-1, with D perhaps matching TRBD1 (5 bases). The germline V and J ends were trimmed by 8 bases and 10 bases, with 20 bases remaining between them. Germline CDR1 MNHNY, CDR2 SVGAGI (reference sequence). The CDR3 has 13 amino acids.

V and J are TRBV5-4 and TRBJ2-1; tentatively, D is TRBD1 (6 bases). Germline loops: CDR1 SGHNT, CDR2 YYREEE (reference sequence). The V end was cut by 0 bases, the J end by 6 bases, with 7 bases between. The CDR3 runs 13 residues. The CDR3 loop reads CASSLARGNEQFF. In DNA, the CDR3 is TGTGCCAGCAGCTTGGCCAGGGGCAATGAGCAGTTCTTC.

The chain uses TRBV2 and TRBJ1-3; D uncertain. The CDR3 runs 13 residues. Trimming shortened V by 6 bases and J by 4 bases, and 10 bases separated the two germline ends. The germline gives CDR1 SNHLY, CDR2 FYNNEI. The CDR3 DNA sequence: TGTGCCAGCAGGGAGAGGCGGGGAAACACCATATATTTT. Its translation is CASRERRGNTIYF.

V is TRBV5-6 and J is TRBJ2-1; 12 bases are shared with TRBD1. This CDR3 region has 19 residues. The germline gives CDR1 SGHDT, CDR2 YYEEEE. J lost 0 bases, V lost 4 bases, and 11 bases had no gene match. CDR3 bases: TGTGCCAGCAGCAGGGGGACAGGGGGCCCCAGGTCCTCCTACAATGAGCAGTTCTTC. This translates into CASSRGTGGPRSSYNEQFF.

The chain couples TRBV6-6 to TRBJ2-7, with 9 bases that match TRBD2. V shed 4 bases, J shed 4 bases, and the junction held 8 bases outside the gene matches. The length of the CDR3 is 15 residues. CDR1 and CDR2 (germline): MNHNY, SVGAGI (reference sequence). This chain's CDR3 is CASSSQGGGVYEQYF. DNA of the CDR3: TGTGCCAGCAGTTCCCAGGGCGGGGGGGTGTACGAGCAGTACTTC.

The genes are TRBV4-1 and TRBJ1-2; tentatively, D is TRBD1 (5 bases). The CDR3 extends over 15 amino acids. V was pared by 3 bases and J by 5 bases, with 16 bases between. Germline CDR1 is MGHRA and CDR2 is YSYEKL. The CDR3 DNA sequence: TGCGCCAGCAGCCATTCTACCCAGACAGTTTATGGCTACACCTTC. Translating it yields CASSHSTQTVYGYTF.

CDR3 residues: CASRMDRDSYEQYV. DNA of the CDR3: TGTGCCAGCCGCATGGACAGGGACTCCTACGAGCAGTACGTC. The chain links TRBV7-2 to TRBJ2-7, with 8 bases identical to TRBD1. V was clipped by 8 bases and J by 0 bases; unmatched bases: 6. The CDR3 runs 14 residues. Germline V CDR1 and CDR2: SGHTA, FQGNSA.

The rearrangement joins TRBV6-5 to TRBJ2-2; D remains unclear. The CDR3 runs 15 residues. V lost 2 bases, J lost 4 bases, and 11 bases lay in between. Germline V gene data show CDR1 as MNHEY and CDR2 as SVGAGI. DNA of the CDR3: TGTGCCAGCAGTTACAGGCTGGCAGGCACCGGGGAGCTGTTTTTT. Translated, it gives CASSYRLAGTGELFF.

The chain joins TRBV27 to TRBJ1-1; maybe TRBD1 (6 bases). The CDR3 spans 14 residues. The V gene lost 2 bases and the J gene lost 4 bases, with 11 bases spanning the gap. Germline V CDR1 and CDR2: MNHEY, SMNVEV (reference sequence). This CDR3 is CASSLGGAGTEAFF. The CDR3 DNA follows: TGTGCCAGCAGTTTAGGGGGGGCCGGCACTGAAGCTTTCTTT.

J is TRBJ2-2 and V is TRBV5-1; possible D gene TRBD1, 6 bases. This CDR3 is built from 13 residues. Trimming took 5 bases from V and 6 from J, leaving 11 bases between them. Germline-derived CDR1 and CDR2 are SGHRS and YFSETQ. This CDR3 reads CASSSGQPGELFF. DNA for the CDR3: TGCGCCAGCAGTTCCGGACAGCCCGGGGAGCTGTTTTTT.

The DNA for the CDR3 is TGTGCCAGCAGCTCCCGGAGAGGGGGCTCCTACGAGCAGTACTTC. Protein: CASSSRRGGSYEQYF. The rearrangement joins TRBV7-8 to TRBJ2-7, with a possible D match to TRBD1 (6 bases). Trimming cost V 4 bases and J 0 bases, with 13 bases left between them. Germline CDR1 reads SGHVS; CDR2 reads FQNEAQ. The CDR3 sequence is 15 residues long. The full variable domain, in which reference TRBV7-8 and TRBJ2-7 provide the parts outside the CDR3, is GAGVSQSPRYKVAKRGQDVALRCDPISGHVSLFWYQQALGQGPEFLTYFQNEAQLDKSGLPSDRFFAERPEGSVSTLKIQRTQQEDSAVYLCASSSRRGGSYEQYFGPGTRLTVT.

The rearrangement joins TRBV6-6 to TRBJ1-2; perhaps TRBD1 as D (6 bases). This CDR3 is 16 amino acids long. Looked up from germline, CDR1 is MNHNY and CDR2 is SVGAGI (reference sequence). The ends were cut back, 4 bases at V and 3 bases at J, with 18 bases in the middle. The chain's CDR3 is CASSSGRGGEHYGYTF. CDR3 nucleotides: TGTGCCAGCAGTTCGGGTAGAGGGGGTGAGCACTATGGCTACACCTTC.

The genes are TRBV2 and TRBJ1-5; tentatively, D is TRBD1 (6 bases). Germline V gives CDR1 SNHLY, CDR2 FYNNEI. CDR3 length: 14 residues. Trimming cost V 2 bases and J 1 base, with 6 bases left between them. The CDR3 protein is CASSEQGSNQPQHF. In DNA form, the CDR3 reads TGTGCCAGCAGTGAACAGGGGAGCAATCAGCCCCAGCATTTT.

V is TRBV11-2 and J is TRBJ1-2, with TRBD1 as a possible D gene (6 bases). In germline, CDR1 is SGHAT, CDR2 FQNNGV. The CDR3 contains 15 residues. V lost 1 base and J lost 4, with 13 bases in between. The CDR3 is CASSLGLGQFYGYTF. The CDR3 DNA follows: TGTGCCAGCAGCTTAGGCCTAGGACAGTTCTATGGCTACACCTTC.

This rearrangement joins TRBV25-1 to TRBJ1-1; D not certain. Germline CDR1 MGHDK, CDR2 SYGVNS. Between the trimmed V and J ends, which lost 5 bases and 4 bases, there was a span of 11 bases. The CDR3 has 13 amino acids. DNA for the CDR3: TGTGCCAGCAGTCGAGGAAGAGGCACTGAAGCTTTCTTT. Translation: CASSRGRGTEAFF.